The 21 T cell receptor beta chains listed next were all sequenced from one sample in a study of control samples from healthy donors and cancer patients. Clones were sequenced by immunoSEQ multiplex PCR, and TCRdb holds only the in-frame ones, with some missing. The repertoire holds 74,000 or so clones, with around 89% as singletons. Material: blood. Receptors originate from a man aged 45-65 years in good health.

This chain uses TRBV27 with TRBJ2-7; D remains unclear. The CDR3 runs 13 residues. V was shortened by 3 bases and J by 0 bases, with 6 bases between the two germline ends. CDR1 and CDR2 from the germline V gene are MNHEY and SMNVEV (reference sequence). The CDR3 loop reads CASSFLGSYEQYF. As DNA, the CDR3 is TGTGCCAGCAGTTTTCTGGGCTCCTACGAGCAGTACTTC.

This sequence joins TRBV7-8 and TRBJ1-5; D is ambiguous. Trimming pared 5 bases from V and 0 bases from J, leaving 20 bases between. Looked up from germline, CDR1 is SGHVS and CDR2 is FQNEAQ. CDR3 length: 18 amino acids. This chain's CDR3 is CASSAERVSSYSNQPQHF. In DNA, the CDR3 is TGTGCCAGCAGCGCCGAGAGGGTCTCGTCTTATAGCAATCAGCCCCAGCATTTT.

V and J are TRBV7-2 and TRBJ1-4; TRBD1 might be the D (6 bases). CDR3 length equals 16 residues. The ends were cut back, 5 bases at V and 1 base at J, with 14 bases in the middle. The germline V gene has CDR1 SGHTA and CDR2 FQGNSA. The CDR3 DNA follows: TGTGCCAGCAGCCCTAGTCCAGGGGTAACTAATGAAAAACTGTTTTTT. Translating gives CASSPSPGVTNEKLFF.

Regarding this clone: Relative to the germline gene, one junction end is altered; a read error may explain this. The rearrangement links TRBV12-3 or TRBV12-4 to TRBJ1-5; 8 bases match TRBD1. The CDR3 length is 12 residues. The DNA for the CDR3 is TGTGCCAGCAGTTTACAGGGGGCAGCAAGGAATTTT. Protein: CASSLQGAARNF.

The chain couples TRBV3-1 (or the pseudogene TRBV3-2) to TRBJ1-1; 7 bases are a match to TRBD1. Germline trimming cut 1 base from V and 8 bases from J; bases unmatched to any gene: 13. The germline V gene has CDR1 LGHDT and CDR2 YNNKEL (reference sequence). CDR3 length: 16 amino acids. In DNA form, the CDR3 reads TGTGCCAGCAGCCAAGGATTAGTGACAGGGTCGTCCGAAGCTTTCTTT. Translating gives CASSQGLVTGSSEAFF.

V is TRBV9 and J is TRBJ1-3; the D is unclear. The CDR3 runs 16 residues. Germline CDR1 SGDLS, CDR2 YYNGEE. Trimming cost V 0 bases and J 2 bases, with 12 bases left between them. CDR3: CASSVDPGLAGNTIYF. The DNA for the CDR3 is TGTGCCAGCAGCGTAGATCCGGGTCTTGCTGGAAACACCATATATTTT.

The chain carries TRBV2 and TRBJ1-5, with TRBD1 identical over 11 bases. Germline lookup yields CDR1 SNHLY and CDR2 FYNNEI. The CDR3 loop spans 16 amino acids. The ends lost 4 bases at V and 1 base at J; junction bases unmatched: 3. The CDR3: CASSGGTGGSNQPQHF. Written as DNA, the CDR3 is TGTGCCAGCAGTGGTGGGACAGGGGGAAGCAATCAGCCCCAGCATTTT.

V is TRBV19 and J is TRBJ1-1; no definite D call. Germline assignment: CDR1 LNHDA and CDR2 SQIVND (reference sequence). The CDR3 covers 14 residues. Trimming cost V 9 bases and J 4 bases, with 18 bases left between them. The CDR3 region is CASYLVGSGTEAFF. The CDR3 region has the DNA TGTGCCAGCTACCTCGTGGGGTCGGGCACTGAAGCTTTCTTT.

The rearrangement uses TRBV7-6 and TRBJ2-3; 8 bases fit TRBD2. The trim removed 1 base at V and 6 bases at J, leaving 6 bases unmatched. Germline V gene sequence: CDR1 SGHVS, CDR2 FNYEAQ. The CDR3 extends over 15 amino acids. The CDR3 DNA sequence: TGTGCCAGCAGCTTAGGAGCGGGGGCAGGGGATACGCAGTATTTT. Translated: CASSLGAGAGDTQYF.

This clone was counted a single time. In DNA, the CDR3 is TGTGCCAGCAGTGATTCAAGGATTCAAGAGACCCAGTACTTC. Translation gives CASSDSRIQETQYF. The genes are TRBV2 and TRBJ2-5; D remains ambiguous. The CDR3 has 14 amino acids. The V gene lost 3 bases and the J gene lost 2 bases, with 10 bases spanning the gap. The germline gives CDR1 SNHLY, CDR2 FYNNEI.

Written as DNA, the CDR3 is TGTGCCAGCAGTGAATTGGGTATTGAGCAGTTCTTC. Amino acid sequence: CASSELGIEQFF. The gene calls are TRBV25-1 and TRBJ2-1, with D unclear. This CDR3 has 12 residues. CDR1 is MGHDK, CDR2 SYGVNS, per germline. V lost 1 base to trimming and J lost 9 bases, with 7 bases between them.

This chain links TRBV6-1 with TRBJ1-5; 9 nucleotides agree with TRBD1. Unmatched junction bases numbered 4, after V lost 4 bases and J lost 0 bases. Germline-derived CDR1 and CDR2 are MNHNS and SASEGT. The CDR3 sequence is 16 residues long. DNA of the CDR3: TGTGCCAGCAGTGGGAGGGACAGGGATAGCAATCAGCCCCAGCATTTT. Amino acid sequence: CASSGRDRDSNQPQHF.

This rearrangement joins TRBV19 to TRBJ2-1; TRBD1 might be the D (5 bases). V lost 4 bases and J lost 9, with 13 bases in between. The length of the CDR3 is 13 residues. Germline CDR1 reads LNHDA; CDR2 reads SQIVND (reference sequence). The CDR3, as DNA: TGTGCCAGTAGTACGACGGTGGGGCGTGAGCAGTTCTTC. The encoded protein is CASSTTVGREQFF.

The chain uses TRBV10-3 and TRBJ2-3; maybe TRBD2 (5 bases). CDR3 length: 17 amino acids. Between the trimmed V and J ends, which lost 4 bases and 6 bases, there was a span of 23 bases. Germline V gene sequence: CDR1 ENHRY, CDR2 SYGVKD. The CDR3 loop is CAISALQDGVQDDTQYF. The CDR3 DNA reads as TGTGCCATCAGTGCCCTTCAGGACGGGGTCCAGGATGATACGCAGTATTTT.

The chain joins TRBV3-1 (or the pseudogene TRBV3-2) to TRBJ2-1, with D possibly TRBD2 on 6 matching bases. The CDR3 has 19 amino acids. V lost 0 bases, J lost 8 bases, and 26 bases lay in between. Germline CDR1 reads LGHDT; CDR2 reads YNNKEL (reference sequence). CDR3 in amino acids: CASSQDFIPRDWTVDEQFF. Here the CDR3 DNA reads TGTGCCAGCAGCCAAGATTTTATACCGCGGGACTGGACTGTCGATGAGCAGTTCTTC.

V usage is TRBV7-9 and J usage is TRBJ2-3; no clear D gene. The V gene's germline CDR1 is SEHNR and CDR2 FQNEAQ (reference sequence). V was cut by 0 bases and J by 2 bases, with 15 bases left in between. The CDR3 contains 17 residues. The CDR3 region has the DNA TGTGCCAGCAGCTTAGCCTACCAGGACGGTACCACAGATACGCAGTATTTT. Protein: CASSLAYQDGTTDTQYF.

This CDR3 reads CASSEGGAGETQYF. CDR3 nucleotides: TGTGCCAGCAGTGAAGGGGGCGCGGGAGAGACCCAGTACTTC. This rearrangement joins TRBV6-1 to TRBJ2-5; D may correspond to TRBD1 or TRBD2 (5 bases each). CDR3 length: 14 amino acids. V was trimmed by 1 base and J by 4 bases, leaving 10 bases between them. Germline CDR1 is MNHNS and CDR2 is SASEGT.

The chain couples TRBV30 to TRBJ1-2; 7 nucleotides line up with TRBD1. V lost 3 bases and J lost 8; bases outside the gene matches: 6. CDR3 length equals 12 residues. Germline assignment: CDR1 GTSNPN and CDR2 SVGIG (reference sequence). The CDR3 sequence is CAWREGARGYTF. The DNA for the CDR3 is TGTGCCTGGAGAGAGGGGGCTAGGGGCTACACCTTC. Combining the CDR3 with reference TRBV30 and TRBJ1-2 gives the whole variable domain SQTIHQWPATLVQPVGSPLSLECTVEGTSNPNLYWYRQAAGRGLQLLFYSVGIGQISSEVPQNLSASRPQDRQFILSSKKLLLSDSGFYLCAWREGARGYTFGSGTRLTVV.

This chain joins TRBV9 and TRBJ1-3, with D uncertain. CDR1 and CDR2 (germline): SGDLS, YYNGEE. The ends were cut back, 0 bases at V and 3 bases at J, with 10 bases in the middle. The CDR3 has 15 residues. The CDR3 loop is CASSVATTGGNTIYF. CDR3 nucleotide sequence: TGTGCCAGCAGCGTAGCTACGACGGGTGGAAACACCATATATTTT.

The gene calls are TRBV4-1 and TRBJ2-2; TRBD1 might be the D (5 bases). The CDR3 loop spans 15 amino acids. Germline loops: CDR1 MGHRA, CDR2 YSYEKL. Trimming pared 3 bases from V and 3 bases from J, leaving 11 bases between. CDR3 DNA: TGCGCCAGCAGCCACCAAGACAGTTACACCGGGGAGCTGTTTTTT. It translates to CASSHQDSYTGELFF.

V is TRBV5-1 and J is TRBJ1-6, with D perhaps TRBD1 (6 bases). The CDR3 totals 16 residues. CDR1 and CDR2 from the germline V gene are SGHRS and YFSETQ. V was trimmed by 0 bases and J by 7 bases, leaving 14 bases between them. For the CDR3, the DNA is TGCGCCAGCAGCTTGGGGGGGGCGACGAGGAATTCACCCCTCCACTTT. Translated, it gives CASSLGGATRNSPLHF.